This T cell receptor (beta chain) appears in the sequencing data of a study of cytomegalovirus exposure and HLA in healthy donors. Germline V gene sequence: CDR1 MNHEY, CDR2 SVGAGI. CDR3 size: 15 residues. Germline trimming cut 7 bases from V and 5 bases from J; bases unmatched to any gene: 10. Researchers ran the PCR with 60 Vbeta and 13 Jbeta primers. Source study methods: It was a later analysis that counted 83 million or so unique TCR beta chains, of which some 12 million were shared. Assay used: immunoSEQ multiplex PCR; TCRdb lists only in-frame clones, some missing. V, J and clone size are those of that table, while D and trimming were read from the DNA. Here the sample spans more than 95,000 clones, 74% being singletons. Study outcomes and limitations: Presence/absence analyses supposed approximately even sequencing depth among donors. In an earlier analysis, in approximately 570 donors, most V segments appeared productive either ~90% or ~30% of the time.

Note on this clone: Its target is not known.

This rearrangement joins TRBV6-5 to TRBJ2-7; 11 bases are a match to TRBD1. The receptor comes from a man in his forties in good health and CMV-seropositive. The source material was PBMCs. The CDR3, as DNA: TGTGCCAGCAACACGGGGACAGGGGGTAGCAACGAGCAGTACTTC. Residues: CASNTGTGGSNEQYF.